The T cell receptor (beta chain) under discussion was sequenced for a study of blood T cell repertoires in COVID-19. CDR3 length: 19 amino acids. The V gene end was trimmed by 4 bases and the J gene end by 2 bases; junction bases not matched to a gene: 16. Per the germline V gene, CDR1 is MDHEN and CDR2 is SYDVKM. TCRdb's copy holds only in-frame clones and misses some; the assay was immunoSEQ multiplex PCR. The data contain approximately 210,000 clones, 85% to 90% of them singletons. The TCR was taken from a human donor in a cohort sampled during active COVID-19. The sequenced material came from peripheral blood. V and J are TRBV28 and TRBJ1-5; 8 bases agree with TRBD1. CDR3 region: CASSSISRGQSFGNQPQHF. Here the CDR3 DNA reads TGTGCCAGCAGTTCAATATCCAGGGGGCAGTCCTTTGGCAATCAGCCCCAGCATTTT.